This record looks at one T cell receptor beta chain sequence and its context. Its antigen is as yet unknown. Sort purity for all populations was recorded as exceeding 98%. This entry comes from a study of beta chain features in type 1 diabetes. Study observations and caveats: People with Type 1 diabetes carried modestly yet significantly shorter TCRB CDR3s in all four CD4+ subsets.

Expressed TCRB transcripts got sequenced, as all isolated RNA was reverse transcribed. Generated by immunoSEQ multiplex PCR, the TCRdb table keeps only in-frame clones and is missing some. Here the sample spans roughly 350,000 clones, roughly a tenth being singletons. With 6 bases removed from V and 0 bases from J, the gap between germline ends came to 12 bases. Germline assignment: CDR1 SQVTM and CDR2 ANQGSEA. This CDR3 comprises 13 residues. The sample was central memory CD4+ T cells from blood. V usage is TRBV29-1 and J usage is TRBJ2-7; the D gene is possibly TRBD2 (5 bases). This clonotype originated in a man aged 25-40 years with type 1 diabetes. The CDR3 spells CSVARGFSYEQYF. The CDR3 nucleotides read TGCAGCGTCGCCAGAGGGTTCTCCTACGAGCAGTACTTC.